The rows below give T cell receptor beta chains drawn from one sample of a study of cytomegalovirus exposure and HLA in healthy donors. Data came from immunoSEQ multiplex PCR; TCRdb stores just in-frame clones and leaves some out. The table has around 200,000 clones, around 83% seen once. The sample comprised PBMCs. These receptors all stem from a woman between 40 and 50 years old in good health and CMV-seronegative. The CDR3 runs from the conserved cysteine through the conserved F or W. Fields, in order: D gene, CDR3 length, clone size, V gene, J gene, CDR3 protein, CDR3 DNA. The D gene is left open where the match is weak. Only part of the rows carry a size: once, few, many, or a class if the clone is expanded.

D gene: NA
CDR3 length: 20
clone size: NA
V gene: TRBV6-1
J gene: TRBJ2-5
CDR3 protein: CASSDLFSPLRQGASWTQYF
CDR3 DNA: TGTGCCAGCAGTGACCTATTCTCCCCTCTCCGGCAGGGTGCTTCGTGGACCCAGTACTTC

D gene: NA
CDR3 length: 14
clone size: NA
V gene: TRBV6-5
J gene: TRBJ2-5
CDR3 protein: CASSYSPSSETQYF
CDR3 DNA: TGTGCCAGCAGTTACTCCCCCAGTTCGGAGACCCAGTACTTC

D gene: TRBD2
CDR3 length: 15
clone size: few
V gene: TRBV29-1
J gene: TRBJ2-7
CDR3 protein: CSVGPMSGRAHEQYF
CDR3 DNA: TGCAGCGTTGGGCCTATGAGCGGGAGAGCCCACGAGCAGTACTTC

D gene: TRBD2
CDR3 length: 15
clone size: NA
V gene: TRBV5-1
J gene: TRBJ2-7
CDR3 protein: CASSQGTSGMYEQYF
CDR3 DNA: TGCGCCAGCAGCCAAGGGACTAGCGGGATGTACGAGCAGTACTTC

D gene: TRBD2
CDR3 length: 13
clone size: once
V gene: TRBV10-1
J gene: TRBJ2-1
CDR3 protein: CASSGLAGNEQFF
CDR3 DNA: TGCGCCAGCAGTGGCCTAGCGGGCAATGAGCAGTTCTTC

D gene: TRBD1
CDR3 length: 16
clone size: NA
V gene: TRBV5-1
J gene: TRBJ2-5
CDR3 protein: CASSLGQGVGKETQYF
CDR3 DNA: TGCGCCAGCAGCTTGGGACAGGGGGTCGGTAAAGAGACCCAGTACTTC

D gene: NA
CDR3 length: 13
clone size: NA
V gene: TRBV7-2
J gene: TRBJ2-2
CDR3 protein: CASSLGQTGELFF
CDR3 DNA: TGTGCCAGCAGCTTAGGTCAAACCGGGGAGCTGTTTTTT

D gene: TRBD1
CDR3 length: 17
clone size: NA
V gene: TRBV25-1
J gene: TRBJ1-4
CDR3 protein: CASSDPGQGATNEKLFF
CDR3 DNA: TGTGCCAGCAGTGATCCGGGACAGGGGGCGACTAATGAAAAACTGTTTTTT

D gene: TRBD2
CDR3 length: 17
clone size: NA
V gene: TRBV28
J gene: TRBJ2-7
CDR3 protein: CASSLFLGRLAGGEQYF
CDR3 DNA: TGTGCCAGCAGTCTATTCCTCGGGCGGCTAGCGGGCGGGGAGCAGTACTTC

D gene: TRBD2
CDR3 length: 15
clone size: once
V gene: TRBV7-9
J gene: TRBJ2-7
CDR3 protein: CASSASGSFAYEQYF
CDR3 DNA: TGTGCCAGCAGCGCTAGCGGGAGTTTCGCCTACGAGCAGTACTTC

D gene: NA
CDR3 length: 16
clone size: NA
V gene: TRBV6-6
J gene: TRBJ1-2
CDR3 protein: CASSRSRDLGTLLYTF
CDR3 DNA: TGTGCCAGCAGTCGATCGCGGGATCTAGGGACCCTCCTCTACACCTTC

D gene: NA
CDR3 length: 12
clone size: few
V gene: TRBV6-1
J gene: TRBJ2-7
CDR3 protein: CASSRHFYEQYF
CDR3 DNA: TGTGCCAGCAGCAGACACTTCTACGAGCAGTACTTC

D gene: TRBD1
CDR3 length: 14
clone size: NA
V gene: TRBV6-6
J gene: TRBJ1-2
CDR3 protein: CASSSVGQNYGYTF
CDR3 DNA: TGTGCCAGCAGTTCCGTGGGACAGAACTATGGCTACACCTTC

D gene: NA
CDR3 length: 14
clone size: NA
V gene: TRBV6-5
J gene: TRBJ1-1
CDR3 protein: CASVRQASGTEAFF
CDR3 DNA: TGTGCCAGCGTTAGACAGGCCTCGGGGACTGAAGCTTTCTTT

D gene: TRBD2
CDR3 length: 16
clone size: NA
V gene: TRBV19
J gene: TRBJ2-1
CDR3 protein: CASSIGGLAGYNEQFF
CDR3 DNA: TGTGCCAGTAGTATAGGGGGACTAGCGGGATACAATGAGCAGTTCTTC

D gene: NA
CDR3 length: 14
clone size: NA
V gene: TRBV5-1
J gene: TRBJ2-7
CDR3 protein: CASSWNRYSYEQYF
CDR3 DNA: TGCGCCAGCAGCTGGAACAGATATTCCTACGAGCAGTACTTC

D gene: NA
CDR3 length: 16
clone size: NA
V gene: TRBV19
J gene: TRBJ2-5
CDR3 protein: CASSIGGLEHWETQYF
CDR3 DNA: TGTGCCAGTAGTATCGGCGGGTTGGAACATTGGGAGACCCAGTACTTC

D gene: NA
CDR3 length: 15
clone size: NA
V gene: TRBV9
J gene: TRBJ2-1
CDR3 protein: CASSPRAGPYNEQFF
CDR3 DNA: TGTGCCAGCAGCCCGCGGGCGGGACCCTACAATGAGCAGTTCTTC

D gene: NA
CDR3 length: 14
clone size: NA
V gene: TRBV7-9
J gene: TRBJ1-2
CDR3 protein: CASSPRGSNYGYTF
CDR3 DNA: TGTGCCAGCAGCCCCCGGGGGTCTAACTATGGCTACACCTTC

D gene: NA
CDR3 length: 15
clone size: NA
V gene: TRBV27
J gene: TRBJ2-1
CDR3 protein: CASSLGGASYNEQFF
CDR3 DNA: TGTGCCAGCAGTTTGGGCGGGGCCTCCTACAATGAGCAGTTCTTC

D gene: NA
CDR3 length: 16
clone size: NA
V gene: TRBV19
J gene: TRBJ1-1
CDR3 protein: CASSMGTRGLNTEAFF
CDR3 DNA: TGTGCCAGTAGTATGGGGACAAGGGGATTGAACACTGAAGCTTTCTTT

D gene: NA
CDR3 length: 15
clone size: NA
V gene: TRBV7-3
J gene: TRBJ2-1
CDR3 protein: CASSLMVGLQYEQFF
CDR3 DNA: TGTGCCAGCAGCTTAATGGTGGGGCTACAGTATGAGCAGTTCTTC

D gene: TRBD2
CDR3 length: 14
clone size: once
V gene: TRBV5-1
J gene: TRBJ2-7
CDR3 protein: CASSLASGPYEQYF
CDR3 DNA: TGCGCCAGCAGCTTAGCTAGCGGACCCTACGAGCAGTACTTC

D gene: TRBD2
CDR3 length: 17
clone size: once
V gene: TRBV7-3
J gene: TRBJ2-1
CDR3 protein: CASSLSRLAGTYNEQFF
CDR3 DNA: TGTGCCAGCAGCTTATCCAGACTAGCGGGAACTTACAATGAGCAGTTCTTC

D gene: TRBD1
CDR3 length: 13
clone size: once
V gene: TRBV2
J gene: TRBJ2-5
CDR3 protein: CASRGTGEETQYF
CDR3 DNA: TGTGCCAGCAGGGGGACAGGGGAAGAGACCCAGTACTTC

D gene: NA
CDR3 length: 14
clone size: NA
V gene: TRBV7-9
J gene: TRBJ1-3
CDR3 protein: CASIGGDFGNTIYF
CDR3 DNA: TGTGCCAGCATTGGGGGGGATTTTGGAAACACCATATATTTT

D gene: NA
CDR3 length: 15
clone size: few
V gene: TRBV5-1
J gene: TRBJ2-2
CDR3 protein: CASSFGHPNTGELFF
CDR3 DNA: TGCGCCAGCAGCTTTGGACACCCGAACACCGGGGAGCTGTTTTTT

D gene: NA
CDR3 length: 15
clone size: once
V gene: TRBV10-3
J gene: TRBJ1-2
CDR3 protein: CATQRGLEVMDGYTF
CDR3 DNA: TGTGCCACCCAGCGGGGCCTCGAGGTCATGGATGGCTACACCTTC

D gene: TRBD1
CDR3 length: 21
clone size: once
V gene: TRBV6-7
J gene: TRBJ2-1
CDR3 protein: CASSYSIASWWDRASYNEQFF
CDR3 DNA: TGTGCCAGCAGTTACTCGATCGCCTCCTGGTGGGACAGGGCGTCCTACAATGAGCAGTTCTTC

D gene: TRBD1
CDR3 length: 19
clone size: NA
V gene: TRBV9
J gene: TRBJ1-3
CDR3 protein: CASSVDSRTGGWSGNTIYF
CDR3 DNA: TGTGCCAGCAGCGTAGATTCTCGGACAGGGGGGTGGTCTGGAAACACCATATATTTT

D gene: NA
CDR3 length: 13
clone size: once
V gene: TRBV9
J gene: TRBJ1-1
CDR3 protein: CASSAGQNTEAFF
CDR3 DNA: TGTGCCAGCAGCGCGGGACAGAACACTGAAGCTTTCTTT

D gene: TRBD2
CDR3 length: 15
clone size: NA
V gene: TRBV19
J gene: TRBJ2-1
CDR3 protein: CASSRGLAAYNEQFF
CDR3 DNA: TGTGCCAGTAGTAGGGGACTAGCGGCTTACAATGAGCAGTTCTTC

D gene: NA
CDR3 length: 13
clone size: NA
V gene: TRBV6-6
J gene: TRBJ2-3
CDR3 protein: CASRLSSTDTQYF
CDR3 DNA: TGTGCCAGCCGTCTATCCAGCACAGATACGCAGTATTTT

D gene: TRBD2
CDR3 length: 18
clone size: NA
V gene: TRBV4-2
J gene: TRBJ2-1
CDR3 protein: CASSQAVVRLASYNEQFF
CDR3 DNA: TGTGCCAGCAGCCAAGCTGTCGTAAGACTAGCGTCGTACAATGAGCAGTTCTTC

D gene: NA
CDR3 length: 14
clone size: once
V gene: TRBV6-5
J gene: TRBJ1-2
CDR3 protein: CASSSIRPSADYTF
CDR3 DNA: TGTGCCAGCAGTTCAATCCGACCTTCGGCGGACTACACCTTC

D gene: NA
CDR3 length: 15
clone size: NA
V gene: TRBV6-6
J gene: TRBJ2-1
CDR3 protein: CASSAHPGYYNEQFF
CDR3 DNA: TGTGCCAGCAGTGCTCACCCGGGTTACTACAATGAGCAGTTCTTC

D gene: TRBD2
CDR3 length: 16
clone size: NA
V gene: TRBV19
J gene: TRBJ2-1
CDR3 protein: CASRRYLAGDYNEQFF
CDR3 DNA: TGTGCCAGTAGGAGATACCTAGCGGGGGATTACAATGAGCAGTTCTTC

D gene: TRBD1
CDR3 length: 15
clone size: NA
V gene: TRBV19
J gene: TRBJ2-2
CDR3 protein: CASSHGTANTGELFF
CDR3 DNA: TGTGCCAGTAGCCACGGGACAGCGAACACCGGGGAGCTGTTTTTT

D gene: NA
CDR3 length: 13
clone size: few
V gene: TRBV10-3
J gene: TRBJ2-3
CDR3 protein: CAIGAGVTDTQYF
CDR3 DNA: TGTGCCATCGGAGCGGGCGTCACAGATACGCAGTATTTT

D gene: TRBD1
CDR3 length: 13
clone size: NA
V gene: TRBV13
J gene: TRBJ2-7
CDR3 protein: CASSPGGLDEQYF
CDR3 DNA: TGTGCCAGCAGCCCAGGGGGCCTCGACGAGCAGTACTTC